One T cell receptor (beta chain) is described in this entry. No antigen is known for it. Patients showing uncontrolled infection, other autoimmune disease, pregnancy or lactation were ineligible. Trimming removed 0 bases from V and 3 bases from J, with 3 bases in between. CDR1 is SGDLS, CDR2 YYNGEE, per germline. The CDR3 totals 13 residues. This sample was included in a study of T cells in Graves' hyperthyroidism and ophthalmopathy. The overall study: Blood from the periphery was taken at initial diagnosis, before any treatment. Findings of the study overall: Model output signaled ophthalmopathy a median about 6.3 months ahead of onset. Most clonotypes expanded in the thyroid (above 0.001) were also present in blood.

The CDR3 regions of TCR beta were amplified from RNA transcripts. The HTBI primer set served for first-round RT-PCR of the TCR CDR3. TCRdb reprocessed the multiplex PCR reads via MiXCR and lists one record per CDR3 protein. Of hundreds of thousands of distinct CDR3 sequences listed, 20% were seen once; the top ten hold over 30%. J is TRBJ2-2 and V is TRBV9; the D is unclear. The sequence was obtained from a man aged 25-40 years with Graves' ophthalmopathy. Input material: blood. DNA for the CDR3: TGTGCCAGCAGCGTAGGGGACACCGGGGAGCTGTTTTTT. Its protein product is CASSVGDTGELFF.